Listed here are 21 T cell receptor beta chains from one sample, sequenced in a study of CXCR3-negative and CXCR3-positive naive CD8 T cells. Study findings and constraints: Against CXCR3-negative naive cells, CXCR3-positive naive cells showed more hydrophobic TRB CDR3s.

TRB cDNA libraries were made by UMI-labeled 5' RACE. TCRdb re-called the 5' RACE reads; every CDR3 protein appears as one record, without DNA. This listing includes some 7,000 distinct CDR3 sequences. Their antigens are not known. The sequenced sample consisted of naive CXCR3+ CD8+ T cells from blood. Documented subset: CD45RO-CCR7+CD27+CD95- naive CD8+ T cells expressing CXCR3 (TNR3+). The receptor set was obtained from a human donor in good health. Some clones in this sample may be carry-over from other donors' samples.

CDR3 amino acids: CASRSLTEAFF. The genes are TRBV12-3 or TRBV12-4 and TRBJ1-1. The CDR3 length is 11 residues.

This clonotype shows up as medium-sized by frequency. V gene TRBV7-9 combines with J gene TRBJ2-5; TCRdb picks TRBD2, but there is no DNA to check that call. Germline V gene lookup returns CDR1 SEHNR and CDR2 FQNEAQ (reference sequence). The CDR3 is 16 amino acids. CDR3 amino acids: CASSQTSGSDQETQYF.

The chain employs TRBV6-5 and TRBJ2-7; TCRdb gives TRBD1 as the D gene, but with no DNA this cannot be confirmed. This CDR3 is 14 amino acids long. Per the germline V gene, CDR1 is MNHEY and CDR2 is SVGAGI. The chain's CDR3 is CASTEDRGMDEQYF.

CDR3 sequence: CASSQDIDPDTQYF. The V and J genes are TRBV3-1 and TRBJ2-3. Germline V gives CDR1 LGHDT, CDR2 YNNKEL (reference sequence). This CDR3 is built from 14 residues.

The chain links TRBV27 to TRBJ1-6. CDR1 and CDR2 (germline): MNHEY, SMNVEV (reference sequence). The CDR3 spans 13 residues. The CDR3 protein is CASSLSRNSPLHF.

This clonotype is identified as medium-sized (0.01 to 0.1%) from frequency. The chain's CDR3 is CASRKGAYNEQFF. The chain carries TRBV28 and TRBJ2-1; there is no DNA to check the TCRdb D call of TRBD1. CDR3 length: 13 amino acids. CDR1 is MDHEN, CDR2 SYDVKM, per germline.

V gene TRBV7-9 combines with J gene TRBJ2-1; TCRdb returns TRBD1, unconfirmable since there is no DNA. CDR3 length: 14 residues. Per germline, CDR1 SEHNR and CDR2 FQNEAQ (reference sequence). The CDR3 region is CASSLESVRDEKFF.

J is TRBJ2-7 and V is TRBV20-1; lacking DNA, the TRBD1 call made by TCRdb goes unchecked. The CDR3 runs 15 residues. Germline CDR1 is DFQATT and CDR2 is SNEGSKA (reference sequence). CDR3 loop: CSARPRDRGFYEQYF.

According to its frequency, this clonotype is medium-sized. The rearrangement joins TRBV20-1 to TRBJ2-7; TCRdb's assignment of TRBD1 cannot be checked, as there is no DNA. The germline gives CDR1 DFQATT, CDR2 SNEGSKA (reference sequence). The CDR3 runs to 13 residues. CDR3 residues: CSARRRDSYEQYF.

This clonotype is labeled medium-sized based on frequency. This chain links TRBV12-3 or TRBV12-4 with TRBJ2-5; TCRdb returns TRBD2, unconfirmable since there is no DNA. The CDR3 spans 16 residues. CDR3 protein: CASSPTTSGDQETQYF.

J is TRBJ2-7 and V is TRBV5-4. This CDR3 contains 14 residues. The germline gives CDR1 SGHNT, CDR2 YYREEE (reference sequence). CDR3 loop: CASSPTGKNYEQYF.

This clonotype is classed as medium-sized by frequency. The V and J genes are TRBV6-5 and TRBJ2-3; TCRdb returns TRBD2, unconfirmable since there is no DNA. CDR3 length equals 13 residues. Germline CDR1 reads MNHEY; CDR2 reads SVGAGI. This chain's CDR3 is CASSTSGPDTQYF.

The J gene is TRBJ2-7, the V gene TRBV20-1; as DNA is missing, the TRBD1 call by TCRdb cannot be tested. From germline, CDR1 is DFQATT and CDR2 SNEGSKA (reference sequence). The length of the CDR3 is 13 residues. The CDR3 reads CSARGGGGHEQYF.

Frequency places this clonotype as medium-sized. The chain carries TRBV14 and TRBJ1-4; the TCRdb D gene call, TRBD1, has no DNA to confirm it. Germline V gene data show CDR1 as SGHDN and CDR2 as FVKESK. The CDR3 is 15 residues long. CDR3 region: CASSPLDRGNEKLFF.

J is TRBJ2-7 and V is TRBV14; the D call of TRBD1 rests on TCRdb alone, since no DNA is present to check it. Looked up from germline, CDR1 is SGHDN and CDR2 is FVKESK. The CDR3 totals 15 residues. The chain's CDR3 is CASSQIQKGSYEQYF.

The chain couples TRBV6-6 to TRBJ2-7; TCRdb gives TRBD1 as the D gene, but with no DNA this cannot be confirmed. The CDR3 length is 15 residues. CDR1 and CDR2 (germline): MNHNY, SVGAGI (reference sequence). The CDR3: CASSPETLTPYEQYF.

V is TRBV29-1 and J is TRBJ2-5; TCRdb outputs TRBD2, but without DNA this stays unchecked. Germline CDR1 reads SQVTM; CDR2 reads ANQGSEA. The CDR3 has 14 residues. This chain's CDR3 is CSVEKPDFQETQYF.

This clonotype is identified as medium-sized (0.01 to 0.1%) from frequency. This sequence joins TRBV29-1 and TRBJ2-7; the D call from TCRdb, TRBD2, cannot be confirmed without DNA. CDR3 length equals 13 residues. Germline lookup yields CDR1 SQVTM and CDR2 ANQGSEA. The CDR3 protein is CSVMDGPAGEQYF.

This chain's CDR3 is CASSISPDGFTEAFF. J is TRBJ1-1 and V is TRBV19; with no DNA, the TCRdb D assignment of TRBD1 cannot be verified. This CDR3 is built from 15 residues. Germline assignment: CDR1 LNHDA and CDR2 SQIVND (reference sequence).

Judged by frequency, this clonotype is medium-sized. The rearrangement joins TRBV5-1 to TRBJ2-1. Germline V lookup: CDR1 SGHRS, CDR2 YFSETQ. The length of the CDR3 is 15 residues. The CDR3 sequence: CASRTTGSPYNEQFF. Variable domain in full (rest from reference TRBV5-1 and TRBJ2-1): KAGVTQTPRYLIKTRGQQVTLSCSPISGHRSVSWYQQTPGQGLQFLFEYFSETQRNKGNFPGRFSGRQFSNSRSEMNVSTLELGDSALYLCASRTTGSPYNEQFFGPGTRLTVL.

The rearrangement joins TRBV28 to TRBJ2-7. CDR1 and CDR2 from the germline V gene are MDHEN and SYDVKM. CDR3 size: 14 residues. CDR3 loop: CASSSTENDYEQYF. Using reference TRBV28 and TRBJ2-7 for the parts outside the CDR3, the full variable domain is DVKVTQSSRYLVKRTGEKVFLECVQDMDHENMFWYRQDPGLGLRLIYFSYDVKMKEKGDIPEGYSVSREKKERFSLILESASTNQTSMYLCASSSTENDYEQYFGPGTRLTVT.